A selection of T cell receptor beta chains follows, all from one sample in a study of T-cell memory formation after mild COVID-19. TCRdb independently ran MiXCR on the 5' RACE reads; one entry per CDR3 protein. The sample lists a few hundred thousand distinct CDR3 sequences, 8% to 9% occurring once. The source material was PBMCs or a T cell subset sorted from them (not recorded which). The receptors originated from a young man who had mild COVID-19 (a few samples of this study predate the infection). Cell type and time point are not known. CDR3s include the opening cysteine and the closing phenylalanine or tryptophan. A D gene is named only where the DNA matches it firmly.

V gene	D gene	J gene	CDR3 length	CDR3 protein
TRBV9	-	TRBJ1-3	16	CASSSRTYGSGNTIYF
TRBV5-4	TRBD1	TRBJ2-6	17	CASSLGTGGAGANVLTF
TRBV6-5	-	TRBJ2-7	13	CASSSVPSYEQYF
TRBV6-5	-	TRBJ2-7	16	CASSRTGRFDSYEQYF
TRBV6-5	TRBD1	TRBJ1-2	13	CASMGYRGGGYTF
TRBV30	TRBD1	TRBJ1-2	12	CAWNSRGHGYTF
TRBV13	-	TRBJ2-1	12	CASSLSGAEQFF
TRBV12-3/TRBV12-4	-	TRBJ2-2	12	CASPTGDGELFF
TRBV27	TRBD1	TRBJ2-1	18	CASSWEWQGAIFTNEQFF
TRBV5-1	TRBD2	TRBJ2-5	14	CASSGTSSGETQYF
TRBV5-1	-	TRBJ2-5	14	CASSLGQGGETQYF
TRBV4-2	-	TRBJ2-6	16	CASSQFLASGANVLTF
TRBV20-1	-	TRBJ2-7	11	CSATTRYEQYF
TRBV5-1	-	TRBJ2-5	13	CASNLGLQETQYF
TRBV7-2	-	TRBJ2-2	13	CASSPLGAGELFF
TRBV10-3	TRBD2	TRBJ2-5	15	CAIRSGGGDQETQYF
TRBV12-3/TRBV12-4	-	TRBJ2-1	11	CASSPGVPRFF
TRBV6-1	-	TRBJ1-5	14	CASSLSRGNQPQHF
TRBV10-3	TRBD1	TRBJ1-4	13	CAARTGENEKLFF
TRBV4-3	TRBD1	TRBJ2-4	16	CASSQDHGTGKNIQYF
TRBV25-1	-	TRBJ2-2	12	CASSEFNGELFF
TRBV5-6	-	TRBJ1-4	15	CASSPYRAGNEKLFF
TRBV7-9	-	TRBJ1-2	11	CASSFRQTSTF
TRBV16	-	TRBJ1-1	14	CASSQSQGSTEAFF
TRBV7-6	-	TRBJ2-5	15	CASSLAGHKQETQYF
TRBV5-1	-	TRBJ2-5	13	CASSLAAEETQYF
TRBV20-1	-	TRBJ1-2	14	CSARDLSHEGGYTF
TRBV27	TRBD1	TRBJ2-1	14	CASSFARGQGEQFF
TRBV27	TRBD1	TRBJ1-1	15	CASKRTGAVGTEAFF
TRBV15	TRBD1	TRBJ2-1	14	CATSRDRGRNEQFF
TRBV7-3	TRBD1	TRBJ1-3	15	CASSLSGGYGNTIYF
TRBV5-1	-	TRBJ1-2	13	CASSLAFAYGYTF
TRBV4-1	TRBD2	TRBJ2-5	19	CASSQDPTSGDWAGETQYF
TRBV5-1	TRBD2	TRBJ2-1	14	CASSSRTSSDEQFF
TRBV4-3	-	TRBJ1-2	15	CASSRTRQDLYGYTF
TRBV3-1	-	TRBJ1-1	15	CASSQDVPGNTEAFF
TRBV7-9	TRBD2	TRBJ2-2	16	CASSSPLAGETGELFF
TRBV5-1	-	TRBJ2-1	15	CASSLPRGGNNEQFF
TRBV5-6	TRBD2	TRBJ2-7	17	CASSLALGLALSYEQYF
TRBV6-2/TRBV6-3	-	TRBJ2-3	14	CASSGRGEKDTQYF
TRBV5-1	-	TRBJ2-1	13	CASSLYLENEQFF
TRBV29-1	-	TRBJ2-4	15	CSVEERESGKNIQYF
TRBV11-2	TRBD1	TRBJ2-7	15	CASSPRWQGAYEQYF
TRBV20-1	TRBD1	TRBJ2-7	11	CSAQGDDEQYF
TRBV7-9	-	TRBJ1-1	13	CASRFGADTEAFF
TRBV7-9	TRBD2	TRBJ2-3	17	CASSLTGTSGGAHTQYF
TRBV3-1	-	TRBJ1-6	14	CASSQERTSSPLHF
TRBV5-1	-	TRBJ1-5	15	CASRPYRAHNQPQHF
TRBV12-3/TRBV12-4	-	TRBJ1-1	13	CASSLTGTTEAFF
TRBV19	TRBD1	TRBJ1-1	14	CASKTGIGNTEAFF
TRBV6-6	TRBD1	TRBJ1-4	17	CASSWGGQGATNEKLFF
TRBV6-6	-	TRBJ2-1	14	CASSRALASNEQFF
TRBV5-1	-	TRBJ1-1	14	CASSLIGVNTEAFF